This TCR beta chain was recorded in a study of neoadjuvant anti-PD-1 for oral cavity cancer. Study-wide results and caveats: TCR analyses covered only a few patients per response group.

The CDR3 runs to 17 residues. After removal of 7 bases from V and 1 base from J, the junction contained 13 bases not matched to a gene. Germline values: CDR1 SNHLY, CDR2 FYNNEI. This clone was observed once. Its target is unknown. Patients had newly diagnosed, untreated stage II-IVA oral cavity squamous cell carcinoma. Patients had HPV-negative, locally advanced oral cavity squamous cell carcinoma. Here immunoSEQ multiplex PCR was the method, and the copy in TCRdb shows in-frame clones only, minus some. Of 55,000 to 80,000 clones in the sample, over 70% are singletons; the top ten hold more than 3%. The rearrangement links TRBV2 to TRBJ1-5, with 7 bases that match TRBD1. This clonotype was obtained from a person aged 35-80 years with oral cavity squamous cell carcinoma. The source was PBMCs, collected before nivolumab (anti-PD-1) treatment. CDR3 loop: CASNGEGARSSNQPQHF. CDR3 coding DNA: TGTGCCAGCAACGGGGAGGGGGCAAGGTCGAGCAATCAGCCCCAGCATTTT.